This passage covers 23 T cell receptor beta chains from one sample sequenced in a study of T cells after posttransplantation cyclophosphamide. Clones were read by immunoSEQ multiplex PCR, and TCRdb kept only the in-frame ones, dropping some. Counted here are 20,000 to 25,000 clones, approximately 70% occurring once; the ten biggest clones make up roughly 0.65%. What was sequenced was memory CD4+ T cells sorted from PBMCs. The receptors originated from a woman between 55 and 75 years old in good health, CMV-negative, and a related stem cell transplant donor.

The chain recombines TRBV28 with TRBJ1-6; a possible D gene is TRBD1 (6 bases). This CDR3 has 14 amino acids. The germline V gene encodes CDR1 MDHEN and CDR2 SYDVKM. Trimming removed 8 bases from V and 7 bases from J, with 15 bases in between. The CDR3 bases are TGTGCCAGCTCCCCACAGGGATGGAATTCACCCCTCCACTTT. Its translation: CASSPQGWNSPLHF.

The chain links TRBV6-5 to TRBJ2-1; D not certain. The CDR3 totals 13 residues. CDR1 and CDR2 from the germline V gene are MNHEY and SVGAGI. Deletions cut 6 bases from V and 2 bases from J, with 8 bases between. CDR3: CASSPTAYNEQFF. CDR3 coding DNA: TGTGCCAGCAGCCCCACGGCCTACAATGAGCAGTTCTTC.

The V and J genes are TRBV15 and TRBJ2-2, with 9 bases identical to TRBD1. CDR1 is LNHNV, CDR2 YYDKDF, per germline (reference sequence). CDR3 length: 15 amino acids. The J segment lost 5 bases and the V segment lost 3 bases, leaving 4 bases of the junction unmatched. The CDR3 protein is CATSRGQGGTGELFF. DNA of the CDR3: TGTGCCACCAGCAGGGGACAGGGTGGGACCGGGGAGCTGTTTTTT.

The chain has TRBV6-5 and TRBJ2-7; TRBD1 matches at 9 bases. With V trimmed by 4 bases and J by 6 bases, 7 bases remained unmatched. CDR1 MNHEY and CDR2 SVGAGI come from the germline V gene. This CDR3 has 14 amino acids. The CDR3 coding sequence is TGTGCCAGCAGTTTACAGGGGGCCCAAGGCGAGCAGTACTTC. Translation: CASSLQGAQGEQYF.

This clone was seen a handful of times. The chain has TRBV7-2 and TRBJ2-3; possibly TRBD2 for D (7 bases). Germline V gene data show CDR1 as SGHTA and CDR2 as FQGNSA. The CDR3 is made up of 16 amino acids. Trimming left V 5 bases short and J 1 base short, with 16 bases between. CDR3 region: CASSPSGGRGTDTQYF. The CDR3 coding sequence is TGTGCCAGCAGCCCGTCCGGGGGGCGGGGCACAGATACGCAGTATTTT.

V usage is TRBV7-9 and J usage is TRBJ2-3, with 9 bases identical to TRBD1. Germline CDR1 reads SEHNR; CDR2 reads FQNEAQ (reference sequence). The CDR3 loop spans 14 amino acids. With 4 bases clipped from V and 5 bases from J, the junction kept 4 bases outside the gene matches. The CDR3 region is CASSSGQGEDTQYF. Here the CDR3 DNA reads TGTGCCAGCAGCTCGGGACAGGGTGAAGATACGCAGTATTTT.

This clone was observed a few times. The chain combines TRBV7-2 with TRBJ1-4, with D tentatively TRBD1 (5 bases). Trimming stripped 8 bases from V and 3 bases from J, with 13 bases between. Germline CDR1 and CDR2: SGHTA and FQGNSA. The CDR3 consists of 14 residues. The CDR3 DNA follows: TGTGCCAGCGGCCTCCTAGGGGCTAATGAAAAACTGTTTTTT. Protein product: CASGLLGANEKLFF.

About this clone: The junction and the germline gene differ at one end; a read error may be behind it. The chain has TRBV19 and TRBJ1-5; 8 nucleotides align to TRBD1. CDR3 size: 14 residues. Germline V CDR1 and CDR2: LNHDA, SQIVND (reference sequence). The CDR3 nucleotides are TGTGCCAGTAGTCTCGCAGGGGGCAAGCAGCCCCAGCATTTT. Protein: CASSLAGGKQPQHF.

The CDR3 coding sequence is TGTGCCAGCAGCCCAAGACACACCAACTCTGGAAACACCATATATTTT. Translating it yields CASSPRHTNSGNTIYF. The chain combines TRBV7-8 with TRBJ1-3; D unclear. The CDR3 extends over 16 amino acids. Germline V gives CDR1 SGHVS, CDR2 FQNEAQ. V was shortened by 5 bases and J by 0 bases, with 14 bases between the two germline ends.

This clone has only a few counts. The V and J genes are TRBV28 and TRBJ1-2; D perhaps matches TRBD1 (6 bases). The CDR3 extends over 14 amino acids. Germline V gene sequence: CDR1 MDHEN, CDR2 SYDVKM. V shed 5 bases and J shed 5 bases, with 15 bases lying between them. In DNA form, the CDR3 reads TGTGCCAGCAGTCAAACCAGGGGCGATTATGGCTACACCTTC. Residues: CASSQTRGDYGYTF.

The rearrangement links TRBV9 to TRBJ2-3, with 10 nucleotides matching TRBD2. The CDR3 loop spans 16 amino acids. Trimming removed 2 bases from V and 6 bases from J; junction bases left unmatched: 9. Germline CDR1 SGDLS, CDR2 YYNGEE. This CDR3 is CASSVKSGRVGDTQYF. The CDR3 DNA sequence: TGTGCCAGCAGCGTCAAGAGCGGGAGGGTGGGGGATACGCAGTATTTT.

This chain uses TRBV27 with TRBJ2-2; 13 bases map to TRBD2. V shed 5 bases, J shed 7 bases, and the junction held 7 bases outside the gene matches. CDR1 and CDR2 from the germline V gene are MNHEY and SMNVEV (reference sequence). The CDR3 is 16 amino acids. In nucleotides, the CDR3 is TGTGCCAGCAGTCCCGGACTAGCGGGAGTCGTCGGGGAGCTGTTTTTT. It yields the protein CASSPGLAGVVGELFF.

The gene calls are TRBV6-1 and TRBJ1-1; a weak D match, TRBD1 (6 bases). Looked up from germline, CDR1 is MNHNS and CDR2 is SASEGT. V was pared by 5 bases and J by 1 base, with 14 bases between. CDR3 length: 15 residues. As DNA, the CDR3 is TGTGCCAGCAGTTCGGCAGGGGCCACGAACACTGAAGCTTTCTTT. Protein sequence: CASSSAGATNTEAFF.

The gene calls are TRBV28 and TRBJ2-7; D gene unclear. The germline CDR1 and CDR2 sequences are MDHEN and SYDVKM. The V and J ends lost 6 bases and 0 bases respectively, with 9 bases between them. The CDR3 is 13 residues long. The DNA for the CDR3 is TGTGCCAGCAGATTTGCGTACTCCTACGAGCAGTACTTC. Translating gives CASRFAYSYEQYF.

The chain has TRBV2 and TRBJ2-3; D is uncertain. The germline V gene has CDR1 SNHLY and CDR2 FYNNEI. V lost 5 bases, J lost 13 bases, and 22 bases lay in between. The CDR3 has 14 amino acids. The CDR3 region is CASSRERSSRVEYF. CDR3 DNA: TGTGCCAGCAGTCGAGAACGGTCTAGTCGGGTTGAGTATTTT.

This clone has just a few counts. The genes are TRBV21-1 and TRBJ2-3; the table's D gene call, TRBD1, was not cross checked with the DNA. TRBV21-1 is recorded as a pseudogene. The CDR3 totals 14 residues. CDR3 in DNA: TGTGCCAACGACACAGGTTTCTGCACAGATACGCAGTATTTT. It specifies CANDTGFCTDTQYF.

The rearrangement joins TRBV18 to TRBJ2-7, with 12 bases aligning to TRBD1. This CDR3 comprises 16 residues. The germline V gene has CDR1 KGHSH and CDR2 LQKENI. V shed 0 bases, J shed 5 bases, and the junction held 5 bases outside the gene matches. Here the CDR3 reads CASSPPLGTGGNEQYF. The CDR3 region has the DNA TGTGCCAGCTCACCACCGTTAGGGACAGGGGGCAACGAGCAGTACTTC.

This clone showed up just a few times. The CDR3 spells CAWRVTVSGTNTGELFF. Here the CDR3 DNA reads TGTGCCTGGAGGGTGACAGTGAGCGGGACGAACACCGGGGAGCTGTTTTTT. V is TRBV30 and J is TRBJ2-2; TRBD2 aligns across 7 bases. The ends lost 3 bases at V and 0 bases at J; junction bases unmatched: 10. The CDR3 spans 17 residues. In germline, CDR1 is GTSNPN, CDR2 SVGIG (reference sequence).

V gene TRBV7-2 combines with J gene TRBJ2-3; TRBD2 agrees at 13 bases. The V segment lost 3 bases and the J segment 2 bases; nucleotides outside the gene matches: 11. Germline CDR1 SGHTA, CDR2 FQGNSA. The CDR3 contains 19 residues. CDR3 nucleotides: TGTGCCAGCAGCTTTGAGCGGCGACTAGCGGGAGGACTCACAGATACGCAGTATTTT. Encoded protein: CASSFERRLAGGLTDTQYF.

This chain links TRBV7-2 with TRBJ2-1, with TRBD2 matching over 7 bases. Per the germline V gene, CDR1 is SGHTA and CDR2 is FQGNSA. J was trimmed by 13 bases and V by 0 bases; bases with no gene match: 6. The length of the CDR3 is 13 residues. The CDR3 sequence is CASSLAPRGLQFF. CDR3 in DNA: TGTGCCAGCAGCTTAGCCCCCCGGGGACTACAGTTCTTC.

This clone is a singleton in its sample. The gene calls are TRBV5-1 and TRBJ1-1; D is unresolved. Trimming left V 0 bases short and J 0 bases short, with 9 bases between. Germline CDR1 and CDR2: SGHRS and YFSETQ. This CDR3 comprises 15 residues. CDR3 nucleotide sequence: TGCGCCAGCAGCTTGGCTACGATTATGAACACTGAAGCTTTCTTT. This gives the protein CASSLATIMNTEAFF.

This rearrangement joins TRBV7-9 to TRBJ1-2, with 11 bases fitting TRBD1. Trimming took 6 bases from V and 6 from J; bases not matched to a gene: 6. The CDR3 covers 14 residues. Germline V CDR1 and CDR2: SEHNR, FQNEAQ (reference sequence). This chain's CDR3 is CASSLRTGGNGYTF. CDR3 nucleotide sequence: TGTGCCAGCAGTTTAAGGACAGGGGGCAATGGCTACACCTTC.

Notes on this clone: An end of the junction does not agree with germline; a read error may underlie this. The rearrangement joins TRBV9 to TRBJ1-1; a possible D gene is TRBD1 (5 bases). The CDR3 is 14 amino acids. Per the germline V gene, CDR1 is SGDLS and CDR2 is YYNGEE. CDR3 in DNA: TGTGCCGGCAGCCCCCGGGACTCCGGAGGTGAAGCTTTCTTT. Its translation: CAGSPRDSGGEAFF. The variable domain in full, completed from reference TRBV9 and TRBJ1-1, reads DSGVTQTPKHLITATGQRVTLRCSPRSGDLSVYWYQQSLDQGLQFLIQYYNGEERAKGNILERFSAQQFPDLHSELNLSSLELGDSALYFCAGSPRDSGGEAFFGQGTRLTVV.